One T cell receptor (beta chain) is described in this entry. Its specificity is not known. The method was immunoSEQ multiplex PCR; TCRdb's version includes in-frame clones alone and lacks a portion of them. The sample lists around 50,000 clones, almost 85% occurring once. CFSE-dim autoproliferating and CFSE-high non-proliferating T cells from unstimulated culture were sequenced separately. Pooled replicate wells came from approximately 5x10^7 CFSE-labeled PBMCs cultured less than 9 days without stimulus. Without exogenous stimuli, around 0.5 uM CFSE-labeled PBMCs were cultured serum-free. This sample is drawn from a study of memory B cells and T cells in multiple sclerosis. With V trimmed by 5 bases and J by 3 bases, 5 bases remained unmatched. Germline values: CDR1 SGHVS, CDR2 FQNEAQ. This CDR3 spans 15 amino acids.

Sequenced: PBMCs from blood kept in culture. The chain links TRBV7-8 to TRBJ2-1, with TRBD2 identical over 9 bases. This receptor was obtained from a human donor with multiple sclerosis. The CDR3 region is CASSPQRGVYNEQFF. As DNA, the CDR3 is TGTGCCAGCAGCCCCCAGCGGGGGGTCTACAATGAGCAGTTCTTC.